The 25 T cell receptor beta chains in this list originate from one sample, sequenced in a study of CD8+ T cells in alopecia areata. Indicated treatment: oral pan-JAK inhibitor, 5-10 mg twice daily. Extracted from the samples, RNA was reverse transcribed into cDNA to serve as the sequencing template. Using immunoSEQ multiplex PCR, the repertoire was profiled, and TCRdb retains in-frame clones only, with some absent. The sample lists 150,000 or so clones; around 87% were seen once. Sample: CD8+ T cells sorted from blood, taken at week 4, from a patient treated with tofacitinib. These receptors were collected from a human donor with alopecia areata.

This clone has only one observation. The V and J genes are TRBV27 and TRBJ2-1; tentative D call: TRBD2 (6 bases). CDR1 and CDR2 from the germline V gene are MNHEY and SMNVEV (reference sequence). Trimming removed 7 bases from V and 4 bases from J, with 17 bases in between. This CDR3 region has 15 residues. Written as DNA, the CDR3 is TGTGCCAGCACCAGCCGCTGGGGGAGGTACAATGAGCAGTTCTTC. This translates into CASTSRWGRYNEQFF.

The chain carries TRBV5-1 and TRBJ2-7; TRBD1 matches 10 bases. Germline values: CDR1 SGHRS, CDR2 YFSETQ. V lost 2 bases to trimming and J lost 4 bases; unmatched junction nucleotides: 3. The length of the CDR3 is 14 residues. The CDR3 reads CASSFGTGEYEQYF. The CDR3 DNA sequence: TGCGCCAGCAGCTTTGGGACAGGGGAATACGAGCAGTACTTC. The complete variable domain, with remaining parts taken from reference TRBV5-1 and TRBJ2-7, reads KAGVTQTPRYLIKTRGQQVTLSCSPISGHRSVSWYQQTPGQGLQFLFEYFSETQRNKGNFPGRFSGRQFSNSRSEMNVSTLELGDSALYLCASSFGTGEYEQYFGPGTRLTVT.

This sequence joins TRBV7-9 and TRBJ2-1; tentative D call: TRBD1 (6 bases). CDR1 and CDR2 (germline): SEHNR, FQNEAQ (reference sequence). The CDR3 is 11 residues long. V was shortened by 1 base and J by 14 bases, with 9 bases between the two germline ends. CDR3 sequence reads: CASSLGTVKFF. The CDR3 DNA is TGTGCCAGCAGCTTAGGGACAGTAAAGTTCTTC.

This clone has just one count. The V and J genes are TRBV2 and TRBJ1-5; TRBD1 aligns across 11 bases. Germline values: CDR1 SNHLY, CDR2 FYNNEI. CDR3 length: 15 residues. V dropped 4 bases and J dropped 8; count of bases not matched to a gene: 7. The CDR3, as DNA: TGTGCCAGCAGTGTGAGGACAGGGGGCTCTGAGCCCCAGCATTTT. Protein: CASSVRTGGSEPQHF.

In its sample, this clone was seen once. The chain combines TRBV5-1 with TRBJ2-1; 13 bases line up with TRBD2. Looked up from germline, CDR1 is SGHRS and CDR2 is YFSETQ. The junction had 7 bases not matched to a gene; V was cut back by 4 bases and J by 9 bases. The CDR3 covers 15 residues. CDR3 region: CASSPGLAGDPEQFF. The CDR3 DNA follows: TGCGCCAGCAGCCCTGGACTAGCGGGAGATCCTGAGCAGTTCTTC.

The rearrangement uses TRBV5-4 and TRBJ2-1, with 7 bases lining up with TRBD2. This CDR3 contains 16 residues. Germline V gene lookup returns CDR1 SGHNT and CDR2 YYREEE (reference sequence). The J segment lost 3 bases and the V segment lost 4 bases, leaving 10 bases of the junction unmatched. The CDR3 nucleotides are TGTGCCAGCAGCGCGTACCGGGGGGTGGACTACAATGAGCAGTTCTTC. Translation gives CASSAYRGVDYNEQFF.

The rearrangement joins TRBV6-4 to TRBJ2-3; TRBD1 matches 9 bases. The V segment lost 2 bases and the J segment 3 bases; nucleotides outside the gene matches: 6. The CDR3 has 16 residues. Germline loops: CDR1 MRHNA, CDR2 SNTAGT. This chain's CDR3 is CASSDPRDRVTDTQYF. The CDR3 region has the DNA TGTGCCAGCAGTGACCCGAGGGACAGGGTGACAGATACGCAGTATTTT.

The chain links TRBV5-1 to TRBJ2-1; 12 bases match TRBD2. J lost 3 bases, V lost 0 bases, and 7 bases had no gene match. This CDR3 has 18 residues. Germline CDR1 is SGHRS and CDR2 is YFSETQ. DNA of the CDR3: TGCGCCAGCAGCTTGGCTGCTAGCGGGGGGGCTGGCTACAATGAGCAGTTCTTC. Translation gives CASSLAASGGAGYNEQFF.

The chain carries TRBV19 and TRBJ2-5; 8 bases agree with TRBD2. The CDR3 has 16 amino acids. Germline V CDR1 and CDR2: LNHDA, SQIVND (reference sequence). The ends lost 2 bases at V and 5 bases at J; junction bases unmatched: 10. CDR3 residues: CASSITSGERWETQYF. The CDR3 DNA reads as TGTGCCAGTAGTATAACTAGCGGTGAGAGGTGGGAGACCCAGTACTTC. Supplemented by reference TRBV19 and TRBJ2-5, the full variable domain reads DGGITQSPKYLFRKEGQNVTLSCEQNLNHDAMYWYRQDPGQGLRLIYYSQIVNDFQKGDIAEGYSVSREKKESFPLTVTSAQKNPTAFYLCASSITSGERWETQYFGPGTRLLVL.

CDR3 DNA: TGTGCCAGCAGCTTAATAGGCGGCTACACAGATACGCAGTATTTT. Protein sequence: CASSLIGGYTDTQYF. The V gene is TRBV7-3, the J gene TRBJ2-3; D gene ambiguous. This CDR3 spans 15 amino acids. Germline V gives CDR1 SGHTA, CDR2 FQGTGA. Trimming shortened V by 1 base and J by 2 bases, and 10 bases separated the two germline ends.

This chain connects TRBV29-1 to TRBJ2-7; D is perhaps TRBD2 (6 bases). The CDR3 covers 17 residues. V was pared by 1 base and J by 0 bases, with 19 bases between. Germline V gene sequence: CDR1 SQVTM, CDR2 ANQGSEA. The CDR3 protein is CSVEAEVGRESSYEQYF. The CDR3 region has the DNA TGCAGCGTTGAAGCGGAAGTCGGACGGGAGAGCTCCTACGAGCAGTACTTC.

J is TRBJ1-1 and V is TRBV9; D possibly corresponds to TRBD1 (5 bases). The V end was cut by 4 bases, the J end by 4 bases, with 11 bases between. The CDR3 is 13 residues long. Germline V gene data show CDR1 as SGDLS and CDR2 as YYNGEE. This CDR3 is CASSLSGGTEAFF. The CDR3 DNA follows: TGTGCCAGCAGCCTCTCCGGGGGCACTGAAGCTTTCTTT.

The rearrangement joins TRBV5-1 to TRBJ2-3, with 9 bases aligning to TRBD2. Germline CDR1 and CDR2: SGHRS and YFSETQ. The ends lost 7 bases at V and 2 bases at J; junction bases unmatched: 11. CDR3 length equals 16 residues. CDR3 protein: CASAWLSGGLTDTQYF. CDR3 coding DNA: TGCGCCAGCGCTTGGCTCAGCGGGGGGCTCACAGATACGCAGTATTTT.

V and J are TRBV9 and TRBJ2-3, with 10 bases that match TRBD2. Germline trimming cut 3 bases from V and 4 bases from J; bases unmatched to any gene: 8. Germline V gene sequence: CDR1 SGDLS, CDR2 YYNGEE. There are 16 residues in the CDR3. CDR3 sequence reads: CASSARLAGAPDTQYF. CDR3 sequence (DNA): TGTGCCAGCAGCGCAAGGCTAGCGGGGGCCCCAGATACGCAGTATTTT.

The genes are TRBV7-9 and TRBJ1-4; the D is unclear. Trimming left V 5 bases short and J 15 bases short, with 16 bases between. Germline CDR1 reads SEHNR; CDR2 reads FQNEAQ (reference sequence). The CDR3 loop spans 12 amino acids. CDR3 sequence (DNA): TGTGCCAGCAGCACGACCTCAAGGGAAGTGTTTTTT. This gives the protein CASSTTSREVFF. Variable domain in full (rest from reference TRBV7-9 and TRBJ1-4): DTGVSQNPRHKITKRGQNVTFRCDPISEHNRLYWYRQTLGQGPEFLTYFQNEAQLEKSRLLSDRFSAERPKGSFSTLEIQRTEQGDSAMYLCASSTTSREVFFGSGTQLSVL.

Relative to its sample, this clone is medium-sized. V usage is TRBV19 and J usage is TRBJ2-1; 7 bases map to TRBD2. This CDR3 is built from 14 residues. The germline CDR1 and CDR2 sequences are LNHDA and SQIVND (reference sequence). V lost 7 bases to trimming and J lost 3 bases; unmatched junction nucleotides: 6. This CDR3 reads CASTMGGDYNEQFF. In DNA, the CDR3 is TGTGCCAGTACGATGGGGGGGGACTACAATGAGCAGTTCTTC. Drawing the rest from reference TRBV19 and TRBJ2-1, the complete variable domain is DGGITQSPKYLFRKEGQNVTLSCEQNLNHDAMYWYRQDPGQGLRLIYYSQIVNDFQKGDIAEGYSVSREKKESFPLTVTSAQKNPTAFYLCASTMGGDYNEQFFGPGTRLTVL.

This chain links TRBV19 with TRBJ1-1; no clear D. V gave up 1 base and J gave up 4 bases, with 10 bases separating them. CDR1 is LNHDA, CDR2 SQIVND, per germline (reference sequence). This CDR3 spans 14 amino acids. The CDR3 nucleotides are TGTGCCAGTAGTATAGGGGCCCGTGGCACTGAAGCTTTCTTT. This gives the protein CASSIGARGTEAFF.

This clone has just one count. J is TRBJ2-2 and V is TRBV30; no reliable D call. In germline, CDR1 is GTSNPN, CDR2 SVGIG (reference sequence). V lost 7 bases and J lost 2, with 2 bases in between. This CDR3 contains 10 residues. The chain's CDR3 is CALNTGELFF. CDR3 DNA: TGTGCCTTAAACACCGGGGAGCTGTTTTTT.

This clone was detected once. The J gene is TRBJ1-2, the V gene TRBV29-1; 9 nucleotides align to TRBD1. V was clipped by 6 bases and J by 12 bases; unmatched bases: 14. This CDR3 comprises 13 residues. Per the germline V gene, CDR1 is SQVTM and CDR2 is ANQGSEA. The CDR3 here is CSVGDREIVGDTF. In nucleotides, the CDR3 is TGCAGCGTAGGGGACAGGGAGATTGTTGGAGACACCTTC.

This clone was picked up a small number of times. This rearrangement joins TRBV9 to TRBJ2-4, with D possibly being TRBD2 (6 bases). The V gene's germline CDR1 is SGDLS and CDR2 YYNGEE. The CDR3 spans 12 residues. The V end was cut by 4 bases, the J end by 5 bases, with 7 bases between. The CDR3 here is CASSSGENIQYF. CDR3 DNA: TGTGCCAGCAGCTCGGGAGAAAACATTCAGTACTTC.

V gene TRBV6-5 combines with J gene TRBJ2-2; D possibly corresponds to TRBD1 (5 bases). V lost 5 bases and J lost 6, with 13 bases in between. This CDR3 has 14 amino acids. Germline V gives CDR1 MNHEY, CDR2 SVGAGI. The CDR3 region has the DNA TGTGCCAGCAGTCCCCAGGGTTCCCCCGGGGAGCTGTTTTTT. This translates into CASSPQGSPGELFF.

V and J are TRBV2 and TRBJ1-3; D is unclear. V lost 0 bases and J 2 bases, leaving 8 bases between the germline ends. In germline, CDR1 is SNHLY, CDR2 FYNNEI. The CDR3 has 15 amino acids. The CDR3 loop is CASSEAGLTGNTIYF. CDR3 nucleotide sequence: TGTGCCAGCAGTGAAGCAGGGCTGACTGGAAACACCATATATTTT.

The chain has TRBV29-1 and TRBJ2-2; D remains unclear. The V end was cut by 4 bases, the J end by 0 bases, with 12 bases between. Looked up from germline, CDR1 is SQVTM and CDR2 is ANQGSEA. The CDR3 contains 15 residues. CDR3 in amino acids: CSVVPGSTNTGELFF. In DNA form, the CDR3 reads TGCAGCGTTGTCCCGGGTTCTACGAACACCGGGGAGCTGTTTTTT.

This sequence joins TRBV29-1 and TRBJ2-7; D not resolved. There are 11 residues in the CDR3. V was clipped by 6 bases and J by 3 bases, with 9 bases between them. CDR1 is SQVTM, CDR2 ANQGSEA, per germline. The CDR3 coding sequence is TGCAGCGTCAGCCGGAACTACGAGCAGTACTTC. It yields the protein CSVSRNYEQYF.

This chain joins TRBV29-1 and TRBJ2-7; a weak D match, TRBD1 (5 bases). Germline V gives CDR1 SQVTM, CDR2 ANQGSEA. The V end was cut by 3 bases, the J end by 7 bases, with 13 bases between. The CDR3 length is 12 residues. CDR3 residues: CSVELQVGEQYF. DNA of the CDR3: TGCAGCGTTGAGTTACAGGTGGGAGAGCAGTACTTC.